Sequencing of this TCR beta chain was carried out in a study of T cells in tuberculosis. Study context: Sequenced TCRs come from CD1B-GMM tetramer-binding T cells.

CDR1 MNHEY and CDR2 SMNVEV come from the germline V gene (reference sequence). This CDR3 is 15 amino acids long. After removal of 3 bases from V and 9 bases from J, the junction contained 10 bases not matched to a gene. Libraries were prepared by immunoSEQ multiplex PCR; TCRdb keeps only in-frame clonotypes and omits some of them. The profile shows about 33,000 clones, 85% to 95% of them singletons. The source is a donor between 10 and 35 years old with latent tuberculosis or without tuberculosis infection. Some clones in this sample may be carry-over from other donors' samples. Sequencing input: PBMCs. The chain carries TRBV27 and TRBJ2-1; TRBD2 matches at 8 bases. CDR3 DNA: TGTGCCAGCAGTTTTTACGGGGGGGCGACGATTGAGCAGTTCTTC. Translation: CASSFYGGATIEQFF.